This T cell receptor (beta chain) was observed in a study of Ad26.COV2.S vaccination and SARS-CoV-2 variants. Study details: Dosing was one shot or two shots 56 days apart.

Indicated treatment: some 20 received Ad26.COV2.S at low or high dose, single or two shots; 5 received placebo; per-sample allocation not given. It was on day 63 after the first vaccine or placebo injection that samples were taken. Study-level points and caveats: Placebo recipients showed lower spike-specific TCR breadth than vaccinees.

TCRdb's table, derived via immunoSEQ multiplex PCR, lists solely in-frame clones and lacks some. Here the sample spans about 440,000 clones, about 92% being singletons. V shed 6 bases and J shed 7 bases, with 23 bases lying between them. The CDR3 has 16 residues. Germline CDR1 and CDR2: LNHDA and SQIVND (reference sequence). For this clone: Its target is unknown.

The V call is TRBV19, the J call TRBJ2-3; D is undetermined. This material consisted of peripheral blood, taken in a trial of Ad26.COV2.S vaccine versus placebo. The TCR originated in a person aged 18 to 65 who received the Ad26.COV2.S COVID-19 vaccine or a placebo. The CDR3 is CASSTYSRTSEHTQYF. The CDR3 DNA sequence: TGTGCCAGTAGCACCTATTCCCGGACGTCGGAGCATACGCAGTATTTT.